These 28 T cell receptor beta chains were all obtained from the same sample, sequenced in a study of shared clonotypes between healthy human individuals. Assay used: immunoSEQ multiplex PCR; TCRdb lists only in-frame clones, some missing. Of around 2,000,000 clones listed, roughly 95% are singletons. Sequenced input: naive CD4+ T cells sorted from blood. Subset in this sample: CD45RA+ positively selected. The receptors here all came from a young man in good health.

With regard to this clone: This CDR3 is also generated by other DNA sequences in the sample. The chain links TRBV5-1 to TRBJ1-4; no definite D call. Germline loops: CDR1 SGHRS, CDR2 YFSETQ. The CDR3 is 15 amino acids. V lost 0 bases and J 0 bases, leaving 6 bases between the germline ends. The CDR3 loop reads CASSLGGSTNEKLFF. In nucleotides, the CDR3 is TGCGCCAGCAGCTTGGGCGGGTCAACTAATGAAAAACTGTTTTTT.

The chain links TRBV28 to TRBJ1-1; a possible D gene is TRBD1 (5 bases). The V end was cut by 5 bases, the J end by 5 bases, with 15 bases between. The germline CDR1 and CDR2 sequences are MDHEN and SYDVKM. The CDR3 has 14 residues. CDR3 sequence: CASSIQVPKTEAFF. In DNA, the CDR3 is TGTGCCAGCAGTATACAGGTTCCCAAGACTGAAGCTTTCTTT.

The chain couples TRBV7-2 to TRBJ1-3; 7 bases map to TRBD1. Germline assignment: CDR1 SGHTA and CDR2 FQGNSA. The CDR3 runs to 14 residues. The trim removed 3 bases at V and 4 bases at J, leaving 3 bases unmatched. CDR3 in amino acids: CASSFDRAGNTIYF. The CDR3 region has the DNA TGTGCCAGCAGCTTCGACAGGGCCGGAAACACCATATATTTT.

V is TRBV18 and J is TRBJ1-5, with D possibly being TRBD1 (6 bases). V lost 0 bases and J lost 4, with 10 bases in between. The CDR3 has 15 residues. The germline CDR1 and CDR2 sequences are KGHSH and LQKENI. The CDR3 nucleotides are TGTGCCAGCTCACCACCGATGGGACAAAATCAGCCCCAGCATTTT. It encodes CASSPPMGQNQPQHF. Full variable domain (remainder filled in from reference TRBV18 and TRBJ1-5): NAGVMQNPRHLVRRRGQEARLRCSPMKGHSHVYWYRQLPEEGLKFMVYLQKENIIDESGMPKERFSAEFPKEGPSILRIQQVVRGDSAAYFCASSPPMGQNQPQHFGDGTRLSIL.

CDR3 DNA sequence: TGTGCCAGCAGTGTGGGGACAGCCGGAAATCAGCCCCAGCATTTT. Its protein product is CASSVGTAGNQPQHF. The chain links TRBV6-1 to TRBJ1-5, with 7 bases identical to TRBD1. Germline CDR1 reads MNHNS; CDR2 reads SASEGT. CDR3 length: 15 residues. V lost 4 bases and J lost 4; bases outside the gene matches: 7.

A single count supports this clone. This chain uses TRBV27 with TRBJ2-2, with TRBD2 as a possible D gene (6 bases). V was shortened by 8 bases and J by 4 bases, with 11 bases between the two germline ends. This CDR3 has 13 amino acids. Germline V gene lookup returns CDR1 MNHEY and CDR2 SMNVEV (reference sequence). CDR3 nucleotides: TGTGCCAGCCCTGACGGGGGCACCGGGGAGCTGTTTTTT. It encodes CASPDGGTGELFF.

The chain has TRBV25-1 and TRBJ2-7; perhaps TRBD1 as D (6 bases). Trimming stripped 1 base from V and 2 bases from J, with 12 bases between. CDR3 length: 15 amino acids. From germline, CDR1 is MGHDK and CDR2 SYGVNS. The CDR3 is CASSESPGVTYEQYF. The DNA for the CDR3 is TGTGCCAGCAGTGAATCTCCAGGGGTGACCTACGAGCAGTACTTC.

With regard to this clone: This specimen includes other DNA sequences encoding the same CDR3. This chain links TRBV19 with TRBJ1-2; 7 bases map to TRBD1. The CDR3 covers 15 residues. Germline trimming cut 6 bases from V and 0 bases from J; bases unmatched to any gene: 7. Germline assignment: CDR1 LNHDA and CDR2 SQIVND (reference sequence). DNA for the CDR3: TGTGCCAGTAGCCCCCGGGACAGAGCTAACTATGGCTACACCTTC. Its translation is CASSPRDRANYGYTF.

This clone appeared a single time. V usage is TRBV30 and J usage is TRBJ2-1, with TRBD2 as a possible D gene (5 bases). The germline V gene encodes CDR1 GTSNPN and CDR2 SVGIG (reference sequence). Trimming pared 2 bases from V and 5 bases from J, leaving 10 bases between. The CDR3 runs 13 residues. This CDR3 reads CAWSWRPNNEQFF. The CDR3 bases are TGTGCCTGGAGTTGGAGGCCCAACAATGAGCAGTTCTTC.

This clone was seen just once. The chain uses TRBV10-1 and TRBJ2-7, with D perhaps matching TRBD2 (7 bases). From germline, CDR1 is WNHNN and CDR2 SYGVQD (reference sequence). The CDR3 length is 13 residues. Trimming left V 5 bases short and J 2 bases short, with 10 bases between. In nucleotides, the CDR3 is TGCGCCAGCAGTCGCGGGGGCACCTACGAGCAGTACTTC. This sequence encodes CASSRGGTYEQYF.

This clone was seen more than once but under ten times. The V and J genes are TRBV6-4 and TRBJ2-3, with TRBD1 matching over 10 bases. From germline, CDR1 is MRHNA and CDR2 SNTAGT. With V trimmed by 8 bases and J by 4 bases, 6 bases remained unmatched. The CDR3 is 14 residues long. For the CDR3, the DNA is TGTGCCAGCGGGGACAGGGGAGAGCCAGATACGCAGTATTTT. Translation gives CASGDRGEPDTQYF.

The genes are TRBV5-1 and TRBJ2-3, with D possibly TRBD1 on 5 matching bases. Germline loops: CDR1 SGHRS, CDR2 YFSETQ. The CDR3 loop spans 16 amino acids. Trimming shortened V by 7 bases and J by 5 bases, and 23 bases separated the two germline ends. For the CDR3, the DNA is TGCGCCAGCCGTTTCCTTGGTCGTTTGACAGAAGATACGCAGTATTTT. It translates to CASRFLGRLTEDTQYF.

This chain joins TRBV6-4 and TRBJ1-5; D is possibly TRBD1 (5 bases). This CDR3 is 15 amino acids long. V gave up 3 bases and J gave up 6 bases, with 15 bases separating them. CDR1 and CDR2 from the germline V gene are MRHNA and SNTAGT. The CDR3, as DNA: TGTGCCAGCAGTGAAGGGGAGGGATCAGGTCAGCCCCAGCATTTT. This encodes CASSEGEGSGQPQHF.

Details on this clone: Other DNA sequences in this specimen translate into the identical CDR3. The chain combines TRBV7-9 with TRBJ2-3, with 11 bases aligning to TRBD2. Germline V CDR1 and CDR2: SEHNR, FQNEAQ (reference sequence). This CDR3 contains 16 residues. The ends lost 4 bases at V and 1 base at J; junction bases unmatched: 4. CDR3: CASSSLGLAGTDTQYF. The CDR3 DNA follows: TGTGCCAGCAGCTCACTGGGACTAGCGGGCACAGATACGCAGTATTTT.

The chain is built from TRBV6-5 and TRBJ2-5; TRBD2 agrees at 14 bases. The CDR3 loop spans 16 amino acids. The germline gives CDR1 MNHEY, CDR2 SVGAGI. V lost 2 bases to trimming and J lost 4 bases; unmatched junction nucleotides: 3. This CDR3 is CASSYIGTSGGETQYF. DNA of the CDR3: TGTGCCAGCAGTTACATCGGGACTAGCGGGGGAGAGACCCAGTACTTC.

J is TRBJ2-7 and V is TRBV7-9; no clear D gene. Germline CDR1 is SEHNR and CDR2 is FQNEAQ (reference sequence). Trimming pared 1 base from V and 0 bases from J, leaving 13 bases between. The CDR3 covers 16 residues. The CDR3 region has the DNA TGTGCCAGCAGCTTAGACGTTGCGGATTACTCCTACGAGCAGTACTTC. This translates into CASSLDVADYSYEQYF.

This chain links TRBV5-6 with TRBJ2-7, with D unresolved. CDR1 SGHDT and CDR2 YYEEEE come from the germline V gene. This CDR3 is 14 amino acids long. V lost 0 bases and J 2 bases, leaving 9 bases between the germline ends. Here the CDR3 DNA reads TGTGCCAGCAGCTTGGGGGCGGTTACCTACGAGCAGTACTTC. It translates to CASSLGAVTYEQYF.

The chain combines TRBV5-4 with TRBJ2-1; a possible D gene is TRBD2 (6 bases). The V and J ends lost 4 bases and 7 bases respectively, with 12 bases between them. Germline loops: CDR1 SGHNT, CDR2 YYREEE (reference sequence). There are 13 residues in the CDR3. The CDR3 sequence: CASSHAGGNEQFF. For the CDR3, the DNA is TGTGCCAGCAGCCATGCTGGGGGGAATGAGCAGTTCTTC.

The CDR3 region is CASSQSDEQFF. CDR3 coding DNA: TGTGCCAGCAGCCAAAGTGATGAGCAGTTCTTC. This sequence joins TRBV7-9 and TRBJ2-1; D gene uncertain. The germline V gene encodes CDR1 SEHNR and CDR2 FQNEAQ (reference sequence). V was pared by 5 bases and J by 8 bases, with 7 bases between. CDR3 length equals 11 residues.

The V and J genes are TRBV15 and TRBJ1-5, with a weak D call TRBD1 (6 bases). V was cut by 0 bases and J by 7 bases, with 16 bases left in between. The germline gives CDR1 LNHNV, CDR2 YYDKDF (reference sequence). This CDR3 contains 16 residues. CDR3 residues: CATSRDAVGGWQPQHF. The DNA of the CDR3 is TGTGCCACCAGCAGAGATGCAGTCGGGGGCTGGCAGCCCCAGCATTTT.

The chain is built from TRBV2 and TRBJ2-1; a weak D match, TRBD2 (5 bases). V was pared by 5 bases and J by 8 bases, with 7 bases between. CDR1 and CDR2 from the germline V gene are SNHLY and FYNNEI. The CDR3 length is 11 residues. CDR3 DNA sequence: TGTGCCAGCAGTAGGCGGGATGAGCAGTTCTTC. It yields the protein CASSRRDEQFF.

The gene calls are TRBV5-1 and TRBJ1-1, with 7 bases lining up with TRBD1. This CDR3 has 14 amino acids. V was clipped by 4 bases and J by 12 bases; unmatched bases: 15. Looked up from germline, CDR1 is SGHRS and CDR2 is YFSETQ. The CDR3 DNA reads TGCGCCAGCAGCCTAGGAGGGACAGCCCTAGGAACTTTCTTT. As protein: CASSLGGTALGTFF.

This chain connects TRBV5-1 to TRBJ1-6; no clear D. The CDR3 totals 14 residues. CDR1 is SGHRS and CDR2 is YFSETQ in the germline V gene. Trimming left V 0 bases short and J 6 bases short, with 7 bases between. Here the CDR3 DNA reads TGCGCCAGCAGCTTGGGACCGACTAATTCACCCCTCCACTTT. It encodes CASSLGPTNSPLHF.

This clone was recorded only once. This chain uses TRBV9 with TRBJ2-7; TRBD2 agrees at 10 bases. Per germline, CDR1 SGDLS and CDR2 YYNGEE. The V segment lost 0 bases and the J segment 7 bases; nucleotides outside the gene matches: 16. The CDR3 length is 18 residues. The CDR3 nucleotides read TGTGCCAGCAGCGTAGCAGCTAGCGGGGGAGCTCCCCCTAGGGAGCAGTACTTC. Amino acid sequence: CASSVAASGGAPPREQYF.

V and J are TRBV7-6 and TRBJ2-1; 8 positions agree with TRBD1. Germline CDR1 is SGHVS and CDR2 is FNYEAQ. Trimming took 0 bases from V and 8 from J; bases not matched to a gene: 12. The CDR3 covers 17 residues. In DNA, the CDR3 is TGTGCCAGCAGCTTAGCCAGGGACAGGCCTTTTAGCGATGAGCAGTTCTTC. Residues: CASSLARDRPFSDEQFF.

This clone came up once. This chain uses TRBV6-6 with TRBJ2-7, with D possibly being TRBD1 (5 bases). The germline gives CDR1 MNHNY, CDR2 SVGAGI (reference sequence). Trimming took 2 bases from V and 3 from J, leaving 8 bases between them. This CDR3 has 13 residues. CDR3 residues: CASSYDSVYEQYF. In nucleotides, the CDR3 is TGTGCCAGCAGTTACGACAGTGTCTACGAGCAGTACTTC.

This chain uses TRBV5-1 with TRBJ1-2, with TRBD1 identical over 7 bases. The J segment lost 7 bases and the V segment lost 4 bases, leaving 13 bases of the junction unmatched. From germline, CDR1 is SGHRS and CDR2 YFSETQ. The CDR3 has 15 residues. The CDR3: CASSLDREVGVGYTF. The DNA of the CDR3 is TGCGCCAGCAGCCTAGACAGGGAGGTCGGCGTTGGCTACACCTTC. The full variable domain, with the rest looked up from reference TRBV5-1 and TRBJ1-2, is KAGVTQTPRYLIKTRGQQVTLSCSPISGHRSVSWYQQTPGQGLQFLFEYFSETQRNKGNFPGRFSGRQFSNSRSEMNVSTLELGDSALYLCASSLDREVGVGYTFGSGTRLTVV.

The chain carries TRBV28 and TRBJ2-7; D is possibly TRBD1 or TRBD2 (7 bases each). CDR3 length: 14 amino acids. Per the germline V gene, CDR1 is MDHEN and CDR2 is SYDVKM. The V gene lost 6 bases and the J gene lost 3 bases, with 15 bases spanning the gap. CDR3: CASRLTGRDYEQYF. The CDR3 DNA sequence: TGTGCCAGCAGGTTGACAGGGAGGGACTACGAGCAGTACTTC.